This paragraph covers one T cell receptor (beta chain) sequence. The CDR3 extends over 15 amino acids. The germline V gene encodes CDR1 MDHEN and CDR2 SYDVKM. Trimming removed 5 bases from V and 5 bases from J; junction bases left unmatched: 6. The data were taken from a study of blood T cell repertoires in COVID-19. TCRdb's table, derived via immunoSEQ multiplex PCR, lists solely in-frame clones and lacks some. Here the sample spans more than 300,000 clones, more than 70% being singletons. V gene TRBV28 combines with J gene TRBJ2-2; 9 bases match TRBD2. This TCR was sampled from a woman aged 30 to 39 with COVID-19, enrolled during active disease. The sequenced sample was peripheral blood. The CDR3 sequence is CASSILGLATGELFF. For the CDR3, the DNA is TGTGCCAGCAGTATCCTGGGACTAGCAACCGGGGAGCTGTTTTTT.